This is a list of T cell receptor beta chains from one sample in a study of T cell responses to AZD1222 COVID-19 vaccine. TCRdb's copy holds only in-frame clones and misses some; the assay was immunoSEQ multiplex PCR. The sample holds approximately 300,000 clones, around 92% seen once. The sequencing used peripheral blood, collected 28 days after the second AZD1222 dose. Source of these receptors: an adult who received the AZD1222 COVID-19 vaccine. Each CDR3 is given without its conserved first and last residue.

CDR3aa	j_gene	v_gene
ASSSGTSGPNEQF	TRBJ2-1	TRBV5-1
AISAPGTKFRYT	TRBJ1-2	TRBV10-3
ASKIRGPYEQY	TRBJ2-7	TRBV6-5
ASSLPLAQPQH	TRBJ1-5	TRBV28
ASTPAGSVVGEKLF	TRBJ1-4	TRBV2
ASTVGPRTGELF	TRBJ2-2	TRBV28
ASSYGQFEAF	TRBJ1-1	TRBV6-5
ASSATRREQY	TRBJ2-7	TRBV6-2/TRBV6-3
ATSRDGQGHSPLH	TRBJ1-6	TRBV15
ASSLESGGLRIGSEAF	TRBJ1-1	TRBV4-1
ASSYTSGVSNQPQH	TRBJ1-5	TRBV6-6
ASSPGGGDTEAF	TRBJ1-1	TRBV5-1
ASRTRGQVYGYT	TRBJ1-2	TRBV19
ASSYGQGLNQPQH	TRBJ1-5	TRBV7-9
ASSVQMNGGGY	TRBJ2-3	TRBV2
ASSQDSGGANYGYT	TRBJ1-2	TRBV4-2
SVSGTGNQPQH	TRBJ1-5	TRBV29-1
ASSLSGPNTEAF	TRBJ1-1	TRBV5-4
ATSDFAGELF	TRBJ2-2	TRBV24-1
ASSALSGTSYNEQF	TRBJ2-1	TRBV18
ASSVVQASNYGYT	TRBJ1-2	TRBV9
ASSLHGWSGYT	TRBJ1-2	TRBV7-6
ASNPGGETQY	TRBJ2-5	TRBV6-6
ASSGNGPVTGELF	TRBJ2-2	TRBV2
ASSTRQGTGELF	TRBJ2-2	TRBV9
ASERQNYGYT	TRBJ1-2	TRBV2
ASSPTWINYGYT	TRBJ1-2	TRBV18
ASSLKTSGRDGQY	TRBJ2-7	TRBV5-4
ASSLVSGGLSNQPQH	TRBJ1-5	TRBV27
ASSAIGTYEQY	TRBJ2-7	TRBV9
ASARSGTGEAF	TRBJ1-1	TRBV27
ASSIGIGRGYGYT	TRBJ1-2	TRBV19
ASSYSRGPYGYT	TRBJ1-2	TRBV6-2/TRBV6-3
ASTWTGEETQY	TRBJ2-5	TRBV2
ASRLGTGELF	TRBJ2-2	TRBV28
ASNRGGPLH	TRBJ1-6	TRBV19